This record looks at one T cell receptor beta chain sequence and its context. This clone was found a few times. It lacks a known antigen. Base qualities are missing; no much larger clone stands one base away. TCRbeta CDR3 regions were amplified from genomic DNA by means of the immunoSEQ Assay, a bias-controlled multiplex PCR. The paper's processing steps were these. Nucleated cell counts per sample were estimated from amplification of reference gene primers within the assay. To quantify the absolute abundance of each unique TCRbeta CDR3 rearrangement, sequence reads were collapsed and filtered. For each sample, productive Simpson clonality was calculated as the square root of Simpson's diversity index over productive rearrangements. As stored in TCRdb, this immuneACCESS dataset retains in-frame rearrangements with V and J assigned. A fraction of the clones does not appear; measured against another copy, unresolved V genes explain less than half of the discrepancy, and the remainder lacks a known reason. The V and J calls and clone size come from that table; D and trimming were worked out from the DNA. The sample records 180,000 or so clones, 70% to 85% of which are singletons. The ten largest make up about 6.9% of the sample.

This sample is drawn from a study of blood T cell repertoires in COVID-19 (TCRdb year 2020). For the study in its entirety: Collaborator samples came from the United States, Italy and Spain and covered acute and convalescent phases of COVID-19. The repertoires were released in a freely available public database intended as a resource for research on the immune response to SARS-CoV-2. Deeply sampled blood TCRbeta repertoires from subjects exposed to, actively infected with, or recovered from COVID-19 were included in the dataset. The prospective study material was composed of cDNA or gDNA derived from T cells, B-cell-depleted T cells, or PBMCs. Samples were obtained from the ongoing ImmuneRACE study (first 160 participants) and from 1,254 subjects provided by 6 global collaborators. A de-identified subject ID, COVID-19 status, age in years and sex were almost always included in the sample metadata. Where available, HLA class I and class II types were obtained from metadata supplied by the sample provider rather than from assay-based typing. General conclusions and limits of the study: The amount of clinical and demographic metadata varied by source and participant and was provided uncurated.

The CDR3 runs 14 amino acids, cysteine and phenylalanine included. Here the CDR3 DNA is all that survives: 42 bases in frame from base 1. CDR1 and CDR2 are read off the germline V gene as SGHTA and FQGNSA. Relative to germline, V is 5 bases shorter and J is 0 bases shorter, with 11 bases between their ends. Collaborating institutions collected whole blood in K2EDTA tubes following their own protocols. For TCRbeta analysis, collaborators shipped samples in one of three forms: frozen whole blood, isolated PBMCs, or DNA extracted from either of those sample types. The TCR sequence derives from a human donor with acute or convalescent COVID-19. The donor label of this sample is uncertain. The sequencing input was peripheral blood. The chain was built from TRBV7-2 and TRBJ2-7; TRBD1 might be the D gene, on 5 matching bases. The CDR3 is CASSRRVLSYEQYF. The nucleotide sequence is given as TGTGCCAGCAGCCGCAGGGTCCTCTCCTACGAGCAGTACTTC.